The subject of this entry is one T cell receptor beta chain. The data were produced by immunoSEQ multiplex PCR, yet TCRdb's version contains in-frame clones alone and is incomplete. The sample yields about 320,000 clones, more than 75% seen once. The data are from a study of shared clonotypes between healthy human individuals. The CDR3 runs 14 residues. V lost 4 bases and J 3 bases, leaving 14 bases between the germline ends. CDR1 SGHRS and CDR2 YFSETQ come from the germline V gene. The source is a man aged 18 to 30 in good health. This rearrangement joins TRBV5-1 to TRBJ2-7; D gene uncertain. The sequenced sample was memory CD8+ T cells sorted from blood. Subset denoted: CD45RO+ cells pooled with CCR7-negative TemRA cells. The CDR3 here is CASSRAHRRYEQYF. As DNA, the CDR3 is TGCGCCAGCAGCAGGGCCCATCGACGCTACGAGCAGTACTTC.